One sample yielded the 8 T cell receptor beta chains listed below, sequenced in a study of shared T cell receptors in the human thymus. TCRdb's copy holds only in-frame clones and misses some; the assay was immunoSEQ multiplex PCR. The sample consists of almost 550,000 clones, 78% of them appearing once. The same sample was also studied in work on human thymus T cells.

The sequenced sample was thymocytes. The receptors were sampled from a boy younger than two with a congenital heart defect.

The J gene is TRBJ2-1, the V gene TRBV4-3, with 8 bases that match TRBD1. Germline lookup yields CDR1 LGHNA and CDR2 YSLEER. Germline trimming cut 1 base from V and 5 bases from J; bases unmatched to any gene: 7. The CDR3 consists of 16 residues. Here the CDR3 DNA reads TGCGCCAGCAGCCAAGGGTCCCGACAGGGGAACAATGAGCAGTTCTTC. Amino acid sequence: CASSQGSRQGNNEQFF.

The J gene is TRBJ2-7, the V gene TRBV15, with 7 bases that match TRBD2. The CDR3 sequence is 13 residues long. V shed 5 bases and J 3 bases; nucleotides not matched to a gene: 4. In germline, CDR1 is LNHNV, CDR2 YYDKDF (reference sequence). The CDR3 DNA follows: TGTGCCACCAGCCTAGCGGCCTTCTACGAGCAGTACTTC. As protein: CATSLAAFYEQYF.

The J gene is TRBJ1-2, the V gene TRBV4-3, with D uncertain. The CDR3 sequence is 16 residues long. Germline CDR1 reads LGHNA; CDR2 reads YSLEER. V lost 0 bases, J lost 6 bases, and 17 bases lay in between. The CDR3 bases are TGCGCCAGCAGCCAAGAGCGGGTGGGGAATGAGGATGGCTACACCTTC. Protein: CASSQERVGNEDGYTF.

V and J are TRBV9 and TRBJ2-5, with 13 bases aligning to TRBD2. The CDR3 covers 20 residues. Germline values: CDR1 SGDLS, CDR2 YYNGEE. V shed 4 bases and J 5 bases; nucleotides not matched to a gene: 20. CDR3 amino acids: CASSPGTSGRESPPMETQYF. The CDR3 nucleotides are TGTGCCAGCAGCCCTGGAACTAGCGGGAGGGAGAGTCCTCCGATGGAGACCCAGTACTTC.

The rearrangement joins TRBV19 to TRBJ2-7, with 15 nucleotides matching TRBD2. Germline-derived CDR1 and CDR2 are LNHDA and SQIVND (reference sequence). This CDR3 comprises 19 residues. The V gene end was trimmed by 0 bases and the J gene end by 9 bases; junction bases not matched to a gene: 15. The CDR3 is CASSIDGTSGRSSTTRQYF. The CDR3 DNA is TGTGCCAGTAGTATAGACGGGACTAGCGGGAGGTCCTCAACCACTCGGCAGTACTTC.

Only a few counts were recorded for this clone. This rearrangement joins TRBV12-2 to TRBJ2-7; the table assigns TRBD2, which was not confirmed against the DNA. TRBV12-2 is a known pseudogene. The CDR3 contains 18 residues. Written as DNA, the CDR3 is TGTGCAAGTCGCTTAGACCAAGACGGTCTAGCGGGAGGGGTCGAGCAGTACTTC. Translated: CASRLDQDGLAGGVEQYF.

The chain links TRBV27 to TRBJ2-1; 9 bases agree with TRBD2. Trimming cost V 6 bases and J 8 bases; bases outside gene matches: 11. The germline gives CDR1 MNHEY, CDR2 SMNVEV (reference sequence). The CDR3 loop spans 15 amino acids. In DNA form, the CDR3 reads TGTGCCAGCAGATCCGGGACTAGCTTGGGCCATGAGCAGTTCTTC. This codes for CASRSGTSLGHEQFF.

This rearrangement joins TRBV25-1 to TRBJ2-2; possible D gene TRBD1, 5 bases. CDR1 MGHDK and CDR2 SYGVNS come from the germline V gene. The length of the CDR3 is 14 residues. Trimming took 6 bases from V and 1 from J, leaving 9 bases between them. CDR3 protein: CASSATGNTGELFF. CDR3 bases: TGTGCCAGCAGCGCTACAGGGAACACCGGGGAGCTGTTTTTT.